The entry below gives a single T cell receptor beta chain sequence along with its context. The method was immunoSEQ multiplex PCR; TCRdb's version includes in-frame clones alone and lacks a portion of them. This table has 60,000 to 90,000 clones, over 70% appearing once. This entry comes from a study of OX40 agonist ivuxolimab in advanced cancers. V gave up 0 bases and J gave up 7 bases, with 10 bases separating them. There are 14 residues in the CDR3. Germline loops: CDR1 MNHEY, CDR2 SVGAGI. The V gene is TRBV6-5, the J gene TRBJ2-1; D remains unclear. This TCR was sampled from an adult with an advanced solid tumor such as melanoma, head and neck, liver or kidney cancer. The source material was CD4+ or CD8+ T cells sorted from blood, sampled in a trial of the OX40 agonist ivuxolimab. The CDR3 spells CASSYSNTRNEQFF. The CDR3, as DNA: TGTGCCAGCAGTTACTCGAACACGAGAAATGAGCAGTTCTTC.